A few counts support the clone carrying this T cell receptor beta chain. The antigen is unknown. No patient had received any treatment before thyroid surgery. These data belong to a study of metastatic and nonmetastatic thyroid tumors. As for the study in general: Repertoires of blood and of tissue (tumor or nodule) from malignant and benign thyroid patients were compared. Study results and caveats: Patients with malignant thyroid tumors reportedly had significantly higher TCR beta diversity than those with benign nodules, in blood and tumor.

From germline, CDR1 is MNHNS and CDR2 SASEGT. This CDR3 region has 15 residues. The V end lost 7 bases, the J end lost 3 bases, and 13 bases lay between the germline ends. Original processing methods: CDR3 differences across clinicopathological groups were used to build a distant-metastasis classifier for papillary thyroid cancer. TCRdb re-analyzed the PCR reads through MiXCR. The V and J calls and clone size come from TCRdb's table, not from the authors' own analysis. Among about 24,000 clones listed, 20% to 30% were seen once. Sequenced: blood. The rearrangement uses TRBV6-1 and TRBJ1-6, with D maybe TRBD1 (6 bases). The TCR was taken from a male donor with papillary thyroid cancer or a benign thyroid nodule (not recorded which). Some clones in this sample may be carry-over from other donors' samples. The CDR3 nucleotides are TGTGCCAGCAACCAACAGGGAAGCTATAATTCACCCCTCCACTTT. Translated: CASNQQGSYNSPLHF.